Sequencing of this T cell receptor beta chain was carried out in a study of PD-1 blockade in classical Hodgkin lymphoma. Germline V gene sequence: CDR1 SEHNR, CDR2 FQNEAQ (reference sequence). V trimming: 7 bases; J trimming: 1 base; junction bases outside the gene matches: 6. This CDR3 contains 15 residues. Findings and limits, study-wide: While CD8+ TCR diversity did not rise significantly by C4D1, CD4+ TCR diversity did. Reports indicated that newly diagnosed patients had lower baseline TCR diversity than healthy donors did.

This clone was detected only a few times. The antigen is undetermined. After autologous stem cell transplantation all patients relapsed, and prior brentuximab vedotin exposure differed between cohorts. Patients had relapsed/refractory classical Hodgkin lymphoma with complete response, partial response or progressive disease as best response. Here immunoSEQ multiplex PCR was the method, and the copy in TCRdb shows in-frame clones only, minus some. The repertoire has about 40,000 clones, 55% to 75% of them found once; the top ten carry less than 4%. V and J are TRBV7-9 and TRBJ2-7; TRBD2 aligns across 11 bases. The sequence was collected from a human donor with classical Hodgkin lymphoma. The sample in question was peripheral blood mononuclear cells (PBMCs), obtained at baseline. The CDR3 nucleotides are TGTGCCAGCAACGGAGGGACTAGCGGATCCTACGAGCAGTACTTC. Its translation: CASNGGTSGSYEQYF.